This is a list of T cell receptor beta chains from one sample in a study of T cells in narcolepsy. Repertoires were generated with immunoSEQ multiplex PCR, while TCRdb's copy carries only in-frame clones and drops some. The sample holds 20,000 to 30,000 clones, over 75% seen once. The material sequenced was memory (CD45RA-) CD4+ T cells from blood. The receptors were sampled from a human donor in good health. Both conserved end residues are part of each CDR3. A D gene is named only where the DNA matches it firmly. For some rows the clone size is stated as once, few or many, or as a class when expanded; others skip it.

15	TRBD1	-	TRBV4-2	TRBJ1-2	TGTGCCAGCAGCCAAGCTGAGGGGGCCTCTTCTGGCTACACCTTC	CASSQAEGASSGYTF
16	-	-	TRBV7-2	TRBJ2-2	TGTGCCAGCAGCCCCCGTGGAGGGGCGAACACCGGGGAGCTGTTTTTT	CASSPRGGANTGELFF
16	-	-	TRBV19	TRBJ2-1	TGTGCCAGTAGTATTGATCGTAGTCCACCGGGCAATGAGCAGTTCTTC	CASSIDRSPPGNEQFF
16	-	once	TRBV4-2	TRBJ2-7	TGTGCCAGCAGCCAAGTTGCGACAGGTAAAAACTACGAGCAGTACTTC	CASSQVATGKNYEQYF
14	TRBD2	-	TRBV28	TRBJ2-7	TGTGCCAGCAGTTTAGGGGGGGGAACCTACGAGCAGTACTTC	CASSLGGGTYEQYF
17	TRBD1	-	TRBV6-4	TRBJ2-3	TGTGCCAGCAGTGAAAGGGGACAGGGTCTGGGCGCAGATACGCAGTATTTT	CASSERGQGLGADTQYF
13	TRBD2	-	TRBV2	TRBJ2-7	TGTGCCAGTAAGCTAGCGGTTACCTACGAGCAGTACTTC	CASKLAVTYEQYF
13	-	-	TRBV30	TRBJ1-5	TGTGCCTGGGCTGGGCGAGGCAATCAGCCCCAGCATTTT	CAWAGRGNQPQHF
12	-	-	TRBV6-1	TRBJ2-7	TGTGCCAGCAGTACTCAAGGGTACGAGCAGTACTTC	CASSTQGYEQYF
17	TRBD2	once	TRBV9	TRBJ2-3	TGTGCCAGCAGCCCCCGACTAGGGCGGGAGAGCACAGATACGCAGTATTTT	CASSPRLGRESTDTQYF
15	TRBD1	-	TRBV6-5	TRBJ1-5	TGTGCCAGCAGCCTGACAGGGGATAGCAATCAGCCCCAGCATTTT	CASSLTGDSNQPQHF
16	TRBD2	-	TRBV5-5	TRBJ2-3	TGTGCCAGCAGCTTGGCCAGCGGGGGTAGCACAGATACGCAGTATTTT	CASSLASGGSTDTQYF
13	TRBD1	-	TRBV29-1	TRBJ1-5	TGCAGCGTTCGGACAGGGGACAACCAGCCCCAGCATTTT	CSVRTGDNQPQHF
14	TRBD1	-	TRBV5-1	TRBJ1-3	TGCGCCAGCAGCGGACGGGACAGCCGAAACACCATATATTTT	CASSGRDSRNTIYF
15	TRBD2	few	TRBV7-9	TRBJ2-7	TGTGCCAGCAGCTTTATGAGCGGGAGAGGGGGGGAGCAGTACTTC	CASSFMSGRGGEQYF
15	TRBD1	-	TRBV29-1	TRBJ2-5	TGCAGCGTTGAAGACAACAGGGGGCGCGCGGAGACCCAGTACTTC	CSVEDNRGRAETQYF
23	-	-	TRBV21-1	TRBJ2-3	TGTGCCAGCAGCAATATACCCCCTTGTCTTGGGGGTGGGAATTTGACTAGCACAGATACGCAGTATTTT	CASSNIPPCLGGGNLTSTDTQYF
17	-	-	TRBV7-8	TRBJ1-1	TGTGCCAGCAGCCGCCGCCCCAAGGGAGCGCCAAACACTGAAGCTTTCTTT	CASSRRPKGAPNTEAFF
13	-	-	TRBV2	TRBJ1-5	TGTGCCAGCACTTTACAGGGTATGCAGCCCCAGCATTTT	CASTLQGMQPQHF
13	TRBD1	-	TRBV2	TRBJ1-1	TGTGCCAGCCCCGGGACAGGGGGCACTGAAGCTTTCTTT	CASPGTGGTEAFF
14	TRBD2	-	TRBV7-9	TRBJ2-7	TGTGCCAGCAGCTCCTCGGGACTAGCCTACGAGCAGTACTTC	CASSSSGLAYEQYF
12	-	-	TRBV29-1	TRBJ1-1	TGCAGCGTTGGAGAGTTGAACACTGAAGCTTTCTTT	CSVGELNTEAFF
13	-	-	TRBV15	TRBJ2-7	TGTGCCACCAGCAGGACCGGACCCTACGAGCAGTACTTC	CATSRTGPYEQYF
13	TRBD1	few	TRBV29-1	TRBJ2-5	TGCAGCGTTGTCACAGGGGACCAAGAGACCCAGTACTTC	CSVVTGDQETQYF
16	TRBD2	-	TRBV7-2	TRBJ2-3	TGTGCCAGCAGCTTACTAGCGGGGGCTAGCACAGATACGCAGTATTTT	CASSLLAGASTDTQYF
13	-	-	TRBV5-1	TRBJ1-2	TGCGCCAGCAGCCAGGGCCCTGTCTATGGCTACACCTTC	CASSQGPVYGYTF
16	TRBD2	-	TRBV28	TRBJ2-3	TGTGCCAGCAGTTCCCCGACTAGCGGGAGCACAGATACGCAGTATTTT	CASSSPTSGSTDTQYF
15	-	few	TRBV7-2	TRBJ1-4	TGTGCCAGCAGCTTAGGGGGAGTGTCTAATGAAAAACTGTTTTTT	CASSLGGVSNEKLFF
19	TRBD1	-	TRBV5-4	TRBJ1-1	TGTGCCAGCAGCATCCGGGACAGAGGCCTTGACCGCATGAACACTGAAGCTTTCTTT	CASSIRDRGLDRMNTEAFF
12	-	-	TRBV29-1	TRBJ1-2	TGCAGCGTTGTTGCAGGAAACTATGGCTACACCTTC	CSVVAGNYGYTF
13	-	-	TRBV6-5	TRBJ2-1	TGTGCCAGCAGTTACTCTCGAGGTAATGAGCAGTTCTTC	CASSYSRGNEQFF
15	TRBD1	-	TRBV6-6	TRBJ2-3	TGTGCCAGCAGTTACCCGGGACAGATTCCGGATACGCAGTATTTT	CASSYPGQIPDTQYF
15	TRBD2	-	TRBV11-2	TRBJ2-7	TGTGCCAGCAGCTTAGTGGGGGGGAGCTCCTACGAGCAGTACTTC	CASSLVGGSSYEQYF
13	-	-	TRBV5-5	TRBJ2-5	TGTGCCAGCAGCTCCCCGGTGGGAGAGACCCAGTACTTC	CASSSPVGETQYF
12	-	-	TRBV28	TRBJ2-7	TGTGCCAGTACAAGGGAATCCTACGAGCAGTACTTC	CASTRESYEQYF
15	TRBD1	-	TRBV2	TRBJ2-2	TGTGCCAGCTCACTGGGACAGGGGAACACCGGGGAGCTGTTTTTT	CASSLGQGNTGELFF
15	TRBD2	-	TRBV11-2	TRBJ2-5	TGTGCCAGCAGCTTACGGGCTAGCGGGAAGGAGACCCAGTACTTC	CASSLRASGKETQYF
15	-	few	TRBV7-2	TRBJ1-1	TGTGCCAGCAGCTTTGTGTCAGGGAGGGTCACTGAAGCTTTCTTT	CASSFVSGRVTEAFF
15	TRBD1	-	TRBV27	TRBJ2-7	TGTGCCAGCAGTTTCTCCGGGACAGCCTCCTACGAGCAGTACTTC	CASSFSGTASYEQYF
16	TRBD1	-	TRBV10-3	TRBJ2-7	TGTGCCATCAGTGAGCCTGGGACAGCTAGCTCCTACGAGCAGTACTTC	CAISEPGTASSYEQYF
13	-	few	TRBV5-1	TRBJ2-7	TGCGCCAGCAGCTTGACAGGGTCTAGGGAGCAGTACTTC	CASSLTGSREQYF
20	TRBD2	-	TRBV4-2	TRBJ2-1	TGTGCCAGCAGCCAAGACGAGGGACTAGCGGGACCGAGCTCCTACAATGAGCAGTTCTTC	CASSQDEGLAGPSSYNEQFF
15	TRBD2	-	TRBV6-8	TRBJ2-3	TGTGCCAGCAGTTTCGAGCGGGGGTTCACGGATACGCAGTATTTT	CASSFERGFTDTQYF
18	-	-	TRBV4-1	TRBJ1-5	TGCGCCAGCAGCTCCAATGGGGGACGGAGTATTACCAATCAGCCCCAGCATTTT	CASSSNGGRSITNQPQHF
13	-	-	TRBV5-6	TRBJ2-6	TGTGCCAGCAGCTTAAGTGGGGCCAACGTCCTGACTTTC	CASSLSGANVLTF
12	-	-	TRBV13	TRBJ2-1	TGTGCCAGCAGCTTCCGACGGAATGAGCAGTTCTTC	CASSFRRNEQFF
15	TRBD2	-	TRBV28	TRBJ2-1	TGTGCCAGCAGTTTAGGCGGGAGTACTTCTAATGAGCAGTTCTTC	CASSLGGSTSNEQFF
18	TRBD1	-	TRBV6-1	TRBJ2-3	TGTGCCAGCAGTGAATTTCCCACCGGGACAGGGGGTTCGGATACGCAGTATTTT	CASSEFPTGTGGSDTQYF
14	-	once	TRBV2	TRBJ2-1	TGTGCCAGCAGTGTAAGGCGGAACTACAATGAGCAGTTCTTC	CASSVRRNYNEQFF
14	-	-	TRBV6-1	TRBJ1-1	TGTGCCAGCAGGAAGACACCCATGAACACTGAAGCTTTCTTT	CASRKTPMNTEAFF
13	-	-	TRBV7-9	TRBJ2-7	TGTGCCAGCAGCTTATCCGGGGGCTACGAGCAGTACTTC	CASSLSGGYEQYF
15	TRBD1	-	TRBV28	TRBJ1-1	TGTGCCAGCAGGCCGACTGACAGGGGAGACACTGAAGCTTTCTTT	CASRPTDRGDTEAFF
13	-	-	TRBV27	TRBJ1-2	TGTGCCAGCAGTTTATCAGGGAACTATGGCTACACCTTC	CASSLSGNYGYTF